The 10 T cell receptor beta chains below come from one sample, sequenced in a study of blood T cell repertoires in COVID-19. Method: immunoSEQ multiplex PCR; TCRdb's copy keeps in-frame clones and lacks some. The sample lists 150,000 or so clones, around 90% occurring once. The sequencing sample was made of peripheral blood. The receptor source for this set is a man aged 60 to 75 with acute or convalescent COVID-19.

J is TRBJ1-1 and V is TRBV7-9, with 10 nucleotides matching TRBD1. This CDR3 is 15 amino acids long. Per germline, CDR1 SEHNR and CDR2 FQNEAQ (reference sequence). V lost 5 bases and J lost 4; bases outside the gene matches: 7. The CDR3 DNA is TGTGCCAGCAGCCTAACGGGACAGGGGCCCACTGAAGCTTTCTTT. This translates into CASSLTGQGPTEAFF.

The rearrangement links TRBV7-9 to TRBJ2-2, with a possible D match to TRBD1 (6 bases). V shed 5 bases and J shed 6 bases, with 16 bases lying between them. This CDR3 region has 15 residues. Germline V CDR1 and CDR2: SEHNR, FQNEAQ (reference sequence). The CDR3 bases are TGTGCCAGCAGCCGACGGACAGCTGAAGCCGGGGAGCTGTTTTTT. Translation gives CASSRRTAEAGELFF. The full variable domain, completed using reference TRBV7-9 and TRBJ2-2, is DTGVSQNPRHKITKRGQNVTFRCDPISEHNRLYWYRQTLGQGPEFLTYFQNEAQLEKSRLLSDRFSAERPKGSFSTLEIQRTEQGDSAMYLCASSRRTAEAGELFFGEGSRLTVL.

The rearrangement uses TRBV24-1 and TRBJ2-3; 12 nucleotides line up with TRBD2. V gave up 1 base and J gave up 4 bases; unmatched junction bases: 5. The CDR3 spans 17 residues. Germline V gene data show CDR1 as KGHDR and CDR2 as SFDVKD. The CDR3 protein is CATSDFSSGRAPDTQYF. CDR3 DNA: TGTGCCACCAGTGATTTCTCTAGCGGGAGGGCTCCAGATACGCAGTATTTT.

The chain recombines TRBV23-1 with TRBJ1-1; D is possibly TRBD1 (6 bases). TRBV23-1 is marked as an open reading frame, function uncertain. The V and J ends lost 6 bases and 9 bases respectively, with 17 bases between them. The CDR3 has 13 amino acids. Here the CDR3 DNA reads TGCGCCAGCAGACGGACAGTTGGCGGGCAAGCTTTCTTT. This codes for CASRRTVGGQAFF.

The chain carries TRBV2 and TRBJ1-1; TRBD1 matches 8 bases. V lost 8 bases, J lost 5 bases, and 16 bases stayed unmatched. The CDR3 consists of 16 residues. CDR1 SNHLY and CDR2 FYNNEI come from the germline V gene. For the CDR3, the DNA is TGTGCCAGCGAGACTAGGACCTCAGGGGGCAATACTGAAGCTTTCTTT. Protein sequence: CASETRTSGGNTEAFF.

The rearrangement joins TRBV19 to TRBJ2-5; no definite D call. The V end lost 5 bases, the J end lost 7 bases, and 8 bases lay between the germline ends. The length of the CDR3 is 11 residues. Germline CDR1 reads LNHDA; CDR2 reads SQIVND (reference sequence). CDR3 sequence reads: CASSPGVTQYF. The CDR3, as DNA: TGTGCCAGTAGTCCCGGTGTGACCCAGTACTTC.

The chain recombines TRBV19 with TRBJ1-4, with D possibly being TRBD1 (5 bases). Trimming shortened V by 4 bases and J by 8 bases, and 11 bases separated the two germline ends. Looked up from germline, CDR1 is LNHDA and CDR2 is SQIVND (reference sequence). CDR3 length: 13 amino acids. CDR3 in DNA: TGTGCCAGTAGTACCCCCGGGGGGGAAAAACTGTTTTTT. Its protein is CASSTPGGEKLFF.

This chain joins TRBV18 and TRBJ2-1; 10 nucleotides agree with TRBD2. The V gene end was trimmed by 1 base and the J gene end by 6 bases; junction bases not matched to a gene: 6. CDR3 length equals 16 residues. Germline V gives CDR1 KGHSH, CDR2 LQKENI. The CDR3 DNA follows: TGTGCCAGCTCACCACTCGGGACTAGCGTAGGCAATGAGCAGTTCTTC. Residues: CASSPLGTSVGNEQFF.

The CDR3 spells CASSSDRANSPLHF. For the CDR3, the DNA is TGTGCCAGCAGCTCCGACAGGGCAAATTCACCCCTCCACTTT. V gene TRBV11-1 combines with J gene TRBJ1-6; 7 bases align to TRBD1. The CDR3 is 14 amino acids. V was pared by 4 bases and J by 7 bases, with 4 bases of the junction left unmatched. Germline V gene data show CDR1 as SGHAT and CDR2 as FQDESV (reference sequence).

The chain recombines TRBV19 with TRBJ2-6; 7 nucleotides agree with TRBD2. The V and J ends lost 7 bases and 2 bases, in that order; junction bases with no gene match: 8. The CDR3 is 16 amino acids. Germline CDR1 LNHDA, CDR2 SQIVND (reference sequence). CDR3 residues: CASTMGGGTGANVLTF. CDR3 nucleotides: TGTGCCAGTACCATGGGGGGAGGGACTGGGGCCAACGTCCTGACTTTC.